This entry describes one TCR beta chain. Germline V gives CDR1 SEHNR, CDR2 FQNEAQ (reference sequence). The CDR3 has 15 amino acids. J was trimmed by 2 bases and V by 4 bases; bases with no gene match: 5. The data were obtained in a study of control samples from healthy donors and cancer patients. Assay: immunoSEQ multiplex PCR; the TCRdb copy retains only in-frame clones and omits some. There are about 180,000 clones in the sample; 90% occur only once, and roughly 1.3% lies in the top ten. The TCR comes from a woman between 50 and 59 years old in good health. The genes are TRBV7-9 and TRBJ1-5, with 7 bases lining up with TRBD1. Input material: blood. CDR3 amino acids: CASSSNRGGNQPQHF. CDR3 coding DNA: TGTGCCAGCAGCTCTAACAGGGGTGGCAATCAGCCCCAGCATTTT.